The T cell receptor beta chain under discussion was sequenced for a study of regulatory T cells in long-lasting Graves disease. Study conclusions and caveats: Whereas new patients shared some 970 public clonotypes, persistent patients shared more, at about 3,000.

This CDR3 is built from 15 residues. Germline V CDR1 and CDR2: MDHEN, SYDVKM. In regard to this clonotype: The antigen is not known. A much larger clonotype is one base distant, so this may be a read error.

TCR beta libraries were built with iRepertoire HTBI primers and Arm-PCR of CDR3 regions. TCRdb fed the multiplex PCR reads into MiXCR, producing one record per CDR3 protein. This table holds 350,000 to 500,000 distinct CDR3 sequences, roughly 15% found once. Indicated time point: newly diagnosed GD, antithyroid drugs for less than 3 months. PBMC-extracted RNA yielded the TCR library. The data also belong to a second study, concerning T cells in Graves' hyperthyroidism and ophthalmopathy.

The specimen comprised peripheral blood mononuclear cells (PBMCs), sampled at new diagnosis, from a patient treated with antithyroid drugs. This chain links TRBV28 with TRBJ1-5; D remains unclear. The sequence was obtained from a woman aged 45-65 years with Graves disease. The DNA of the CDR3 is TGTGCCAGCACCTTTGCTCTGGGAGACAATCGGCCCCAGCATTTT. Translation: CASTFALGDNRPQHF.